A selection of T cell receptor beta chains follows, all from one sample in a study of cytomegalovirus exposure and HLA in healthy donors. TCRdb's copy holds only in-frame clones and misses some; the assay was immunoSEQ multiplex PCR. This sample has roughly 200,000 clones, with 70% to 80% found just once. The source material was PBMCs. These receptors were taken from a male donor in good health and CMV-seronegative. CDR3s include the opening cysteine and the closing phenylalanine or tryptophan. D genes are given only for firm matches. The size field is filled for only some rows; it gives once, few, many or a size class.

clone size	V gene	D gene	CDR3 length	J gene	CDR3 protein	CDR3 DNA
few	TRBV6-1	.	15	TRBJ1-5	CASSGLTVRNQPQHF	TGTGCCAGCAGTGGCCTGACAGTCAGGAATCAGCCCCAGCATTTT
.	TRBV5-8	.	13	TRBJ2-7	CASSRAGIHEQYF	TGTGCCAGCAGCCGGGCAGGGATCCACGAGCAGTACTTC
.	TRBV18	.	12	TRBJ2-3	CASSPQQDTQYF	TGTGCCAGCTCACCTCAACAAGATACGCAGTATTTT
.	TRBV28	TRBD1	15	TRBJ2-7	CASSHGTGGRYEQYF	TGTGCCAGCAGTCACGGGACAGGGGGCAGGTACGAGCAGTACTTC
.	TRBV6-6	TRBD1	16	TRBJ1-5	CASSYTDRVRNQPQHF	TGTGCCAGCAGTTACACGGACAGGGTCAGAAATCAGCCCCAGCATTTT
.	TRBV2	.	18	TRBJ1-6	CASRARQSTSSYNSPLHF	TGTGCCAGCAGAGCCCGACAGTCGACTAGCTCCTATAATTCACCCCTCCACTTT
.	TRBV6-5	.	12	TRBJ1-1	CASSAQLNEAFF	TGTGCCAGCAGTGCACAGTTGAATGAAGCTTTCTTT
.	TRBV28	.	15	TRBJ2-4	CASSLRRETKNIQYF	TGTGCCAGCAGTTTAAGGAGGGAGACCAAAAACATTCAGTACTTC
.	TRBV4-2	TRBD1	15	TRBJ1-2	CASSQVGRGNYGYTF	TGTGCCAGCAGCCAAGTTGGCAGGGGGAACTATGGCTACACCTTC
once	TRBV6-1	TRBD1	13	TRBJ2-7	CATWTGSSYEQYF	TGTGCCACCTGGACAGGGAGCTCCTACGAGCAGTACTTC
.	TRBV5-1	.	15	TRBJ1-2	CASSIGTPKDYGYTF	TGCGCCAGCAGCATAGGGACACCCAAGGACTATGGCTACACCTTC
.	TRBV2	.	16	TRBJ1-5	CASSESGQVAYQPQHF	TGTGCCAGCAGTGAAAGCGGGCAGGTAGCGTATCAGCCCCAGCATTTT
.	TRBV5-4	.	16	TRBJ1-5	CASSFTLGGGGQPQHF	TGTGCCAGCAGCTTTACGCTGGGAGGGGGAGGACAGCCCCAGCATTTT
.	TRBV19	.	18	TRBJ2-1	CASSIESPGLLFHNEQFF	TGTGCCAGTAGTATAGAATCCCCAGGACTGCTATTCCACAATGAGCAGTTCTTC
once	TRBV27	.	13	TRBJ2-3	CASSLAGTDTQYF	TGTGCCAGCAGCCTGGCCGGCACAGATACGCAGTATTTT
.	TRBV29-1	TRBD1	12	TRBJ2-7	CSVRTGTNEQYF	TGCAGCGTTCGGACAGGGACCAACGAGCAGTACTTC
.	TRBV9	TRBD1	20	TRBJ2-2	CASSVRETGGLLGNTGELFF	TGTGCCAGCAGCGTACGTGAGACAGGGGGCCTGTTGGGCAACACCGGGGAGCTGTTTTTT
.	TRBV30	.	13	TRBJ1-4	CAWSVYGSGKLFF	TGTGCCTGGAGTGTATACGGTTCAGGGAAACTGTTTTTT
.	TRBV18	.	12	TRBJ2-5	CASSLDQETQYF	TGTGCCAGCTCACTAGACCAAGAGACCCAGTACTTC
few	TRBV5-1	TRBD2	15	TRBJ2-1	CASSPGLAGTNEQFF	TGCGCCAGCAGCCCCGGACTAGCGGGCACAAATGAGCAGTTCTTC
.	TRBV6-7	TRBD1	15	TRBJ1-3	CASSYGDRGGNTIYF	TGTGCCAGCAGTTACGGGGACAGGGGTGGAAACACCATATATTTT
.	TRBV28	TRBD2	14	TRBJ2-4	CASSKLAGMNIQYF	TGTGCCAGCAGCAAACTAGCGGGAATGAACATTCAGTACTTC
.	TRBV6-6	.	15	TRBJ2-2	CASSPTGENTGELFF	TGTGCCAGCAGCCCGACAGGCGAGAACACCGGGGAGCTGTTTTTT
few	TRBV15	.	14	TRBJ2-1	CATSRPGTNNEQFF	TGTGCCACCAGCAGACCCGGGACAAATAATGAGCAGTTCTTC
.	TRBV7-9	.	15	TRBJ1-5	CSSSLGQLSNQPQHF	TGTTCCAGCAGCTTAGGTCAACTTAGCAATCAGCCCCAGCATTTT
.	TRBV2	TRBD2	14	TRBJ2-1	CASSEISGANEQFF	TGTGCCAGCAGTGAGATTAGCGGGGCCAATGAGCAGTTCTTC
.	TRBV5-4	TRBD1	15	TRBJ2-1	CASRLGQGTYNEQFF	TGTGCCAGCAGACTTGGACAGGGTACCTACAATGAGCAGTTCTTC
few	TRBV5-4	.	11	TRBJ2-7	CASSVSGEQYF	TGTGCCAGCAGCGTGTCGGGCGAGCAGTACTTC
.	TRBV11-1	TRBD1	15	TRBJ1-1	CASSLMTGAVTEAFF	TGTGCCAGCAGTTTGATGACAGGGGCGGTCACTGAAGCTTTCTTT
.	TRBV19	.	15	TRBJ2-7	CASSIPGVSSYEQYF	TGTGCCAGTTCCATCCCAGGGGTGAGCTCCTACGAGCAGTACTTC
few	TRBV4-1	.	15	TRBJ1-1	CASSQDGRGGTEAFF	TGCGCCAGCAGCCAAGATGGAAGGGGAGGGACTGAAGCTTTCTTT